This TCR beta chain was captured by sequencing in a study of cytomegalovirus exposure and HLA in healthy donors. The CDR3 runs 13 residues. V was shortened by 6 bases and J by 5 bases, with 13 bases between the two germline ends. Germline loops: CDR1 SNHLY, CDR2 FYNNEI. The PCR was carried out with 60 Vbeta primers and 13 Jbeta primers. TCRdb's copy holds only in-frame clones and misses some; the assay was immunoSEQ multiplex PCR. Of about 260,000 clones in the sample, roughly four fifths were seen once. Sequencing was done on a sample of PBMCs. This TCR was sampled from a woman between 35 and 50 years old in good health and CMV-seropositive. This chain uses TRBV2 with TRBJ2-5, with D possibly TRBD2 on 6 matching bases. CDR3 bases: TGTGCCAGCAGATTAGCGGAGCTGGAGACCCAGTACTTC. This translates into CASRLAELETQYF.